The next 30 T cell receptor beta chains were all read from a single sample in a study of blood T cell repertoires in COVID-19. Repertoires were generated with immunoSEQ multiplex PCR, while TCRdb's copy carries only in-frame clones and drops some. The table shows around 300,000 clones, with over 75% occurring only once. Sequencing was carried out using peripheral blood. These TCRs come from a human donor in a cohort sampled during active COVID-19.

The J gene is TRBJ2-3, the V gene TRBV10-3, with 14 bases matching TRBD2. This CDR3 region has 19 residues. Germline assignment: CDR1 ENHRY and CDR2 SYGVKD. Trimming cost V 2 bases and J 2 bases; bases outside gene matches: 9. CDR3 region: CAISERTSGGPSHTDTQYF. The CDR3 DNA reads TGTGCCATCAGTGAGCGGACTAGCGGGGGGCCGAGCCACACAGATACGCAGTATTTT.

This clone was picked up one time. CDR3 DNA: TGTGCCAGCAGCCAAGAAACCGCTCGGGGCTACACCTTC. It is translated as CASSQETARGYTF. This chain links TRBV3-1 (or the pseudogene TRBV3-2) with TRBJ1-2; D is unclear. The germline gives CDR1 LGHDT, CDR2 YNNKEL (reference sequence). CDR3 length equals 13 residues. V was clipped by 0 bases and J by 8 bases, with 10 bases between them.

This sequence joins TRBV23-1 and TRBJ2-2; 9 bases map to TRBD1. TRBV23-1 is an open reading frame whose function is uncertain. The CDR3 runs to 15 residues. J was trimmed by 6 bases and V by 9 bases; bases with no gene match: 11. CDR3: CARFRGQGHPGELFF. In DNA form, the CDR3 reads TGCGCCAGATTCCGGGGACAGGGCCACCCCGGGGAGCTGTTTTTT.

The gene calls are TRBV5-1 and TRBJ2-7, with a weak D call TRBD1 (6 bases). The CDR3 is 14 amino acids. Trimming removed 6 bases from V and 0 bases from J, with 13 bases in between. Germline V lookup: CDR1 SGHRS, CDR2 YFSETQ. This CDR3 reads CASNTGSASYEQYF. The DNA for the CDR3 is TGCGCCAGCAACACAGGGTCGGCCTCCTACGAGCAGTACTTC.

The chain joins TRBV7-9 to TRBJ1-3; no clear D gene. Per germline, CDR1 SEHNR and CDR2 FQNEAQ (reference sequence). This CDR3 is built from 14 residues. Between the trimmed V and J ends, which lost 3 bases and 2 bases, there was a span of 8 bases. CDR3 bases: TGTGCCAGCAGCTTTAATCGGGCTGGAAACACCATATATTTT. Amino acids: CASSFNRAGNTIYF. Combining the CDR3 with reference TRBV7-9 and TRBJ1-3 gives the whole variable domain DTGVSQNPRHKITKRGQNVTFRCDPISEHNRLYWYRQTLGQGPEFLTYFQNEAQLEKSRLLSDRFSAERPKGSFSTLEIQRTEQGDSAMYLCASSFNRAGNTIYFGEGSWLTVV.

The chain recombines TRBV10-2 with TRBJ1-6; 7 nucleotides align to TRBD1. The CDR3 is 16 residues long. After removal of 1 base from V and 8 bases from J, the junction contained 8 bases not matched to a gene. CDR1 is WSHSY and CDR2 is SAAADI in the germline V gene. The CDR3 here is CASSELTTGTYSPLHF. In DNA form, the CDR3 reads TGCGCCAGCAGTGAGTTGACGACAGGGACGTATTCACCCCTCCACTTT.

This clone has a handful of counts. The genes are TRBV2 and TRBJ1-6, with D unresolved. Germline CDR1 is SNHLY and CDR2 is FYNNEI. V lost 7 bases and J lost 9, with 13 bases in between. CDR3 length: 13 amino acids. CDR3 sequence reads: CASKEGARSPLHF. The CDR3 DNA reads TGTGCCAGCAAGGAGGGCGCCCGTTCACCCCTCCACTTT.

About this clone: Other DNA sequences in this sample translate to the same CDR3. J is TRBJ1-5 and V is TRBV9; 12 bases align to TRBD1. Germline V gene sequence: CDR1 SGDLS, CDR2 YYNGEE. The CDR3 is made up of 16 amino acids. V shed 2 bases and J 2 bases; nucleotides not matched to a gene: 2. Here the CDR3 DNA reads TGTGCCAGCAGCGTCGGGACAGGGGGCGGCAATCAGCCCCAGCATTTT. Translation: CASSVGTGGGNQPQHF.

J is TRBJ1-1 and V is TRBV11-3, with no clear D. The CDR3 extends over 16 amino acids. Trimming pared 4 bases from V and 1 base from J, leaving 16 bases between. Germline V lookup: CDR1 SGHNT, CDR2 YENEEA. The CDR3 nucleotides read TGTGCCAGCAGCTCCCAAGGTCGGGGAGAGAACACTGAAGCTTTCTTT. Protein: CASSSQGRGENTEAFF.

This clone was seen a single time. At the DNA level, this CDR3 is encoded by other sequences in the same sample as well. The chain carries TRBV5-4 and TRBJ1-3; D is uncertain. CDR3 size: 15 residues. Germline lookup yields CDR1 SGHNT and CDR2 YYREEE (reference sequence). The germline V and J ends were trimmed by 0 bases and 0 bases, with 7 bases remaining between them. The CDR3 nucleotides read TGTGCCAGCAGCTTGGATCGGGGCTCTGGAAACACCATATATTTT. This codes for CASSLDRGSGNTIYF.

The CDR3 loop is CASRGDSNYGYTF. The DNA for the CDR3 is TGTGCCAGCAGGGGGGACAGTAACTATGGCTACACCTTC. The chain recombines TRBV2 with TRBJ1-2, with 7 bases that match TRBD1. Germline V lookup: CDR1 SNHLY, CDR2 FYNNEI. CDR3 length: 13 amino acids. V shed 6 bases and J 1 base; nucleotides not matched to a gene: 2.

This chain connects TRBV19 to TRBJ2-5; 7 nucleotides align to TRBD2. V gave up 3 bases and J gave up 2 bases; unmatched junction bases: 9. The CDR3 is made up of 16 amino acids. Looked up from germline, CDR1 is LNHDA and CDR2 is SQIVND (reference sequence). CDR3 nucleotide sequence: TGTGCCAGTAGTATGGGAGGGGAGTCCGAGCAAGAGACCCAGTACTTC. Translating it yields CASSMGGESEQETQYF.

V is TRBV28 and J is TRBJ1-2; TRBD1 is a possible D gene (5 bases). The germline V and J ends were trimmed by 5 bases and 5 bases, with 15 bases remaining between them. Per the germline V gene, CDR1 is MDHEN and CDR2 is SYDVKM. This CDR3 contains 14 residues. The CDR3 sequence: CASSHRNPRYGYTF. In nucleotides, the CDR3 is TGTGCCAGCAGTCACAGGAACCCGAGATATGGCTACACCTTC.

This clone appeared once. The rearrangement uses TRBV29-1 and TRBJ2-5; 10 bases align to TRBD1. Germline V lookup: CDR1 SQVTM, CDR2 ANQGSEA. J was trimmed by 7 bases and V by 3 bases; bases with no gene match: 8. This CDR3 comprises 14 residues. The CDR3 loop reads CSVETGGVRSTQYF. The CDR3 coding sequence is TGCAGCGTTGAGACAGGGGGCGTACGGTCGACCCAGTACTTC.

The chain recombines TRBV7-9 with TRBJ2-6; no clear D gene. The CDR3 covers 16 residues. Trimming shortened V by 4 bases and J by 1 base, and 11 bases separated the two germline ends. CDR1 is SEHNR and CDR2 is FQNEAQ in the germline V gene (reference sequence). The CDR3 bases are TGTGCCAGCAGCTCCTTCGGGTTTTCTGGGGCCAACGTCCTGACTTTC. Translated: CASSSFGFSGANVLTF.

CDR3 nucleotides: TGTGCCAGCAGTGATGCGGGGGGGAGTAAGGATGAGCAGTTCTTC. Amino acid sequence: CASSDAGGSKDEQFF. The genes are TRBV2 and TRBJ2-1, with TRBD2 matching over 9 bases. Germline V CDR1 and CDR2: SNHLY, FYNNEI. The CDR3 covers 15 residues. The ends lost 3 bases at V and 8 bases at J; junction bases unmatched: 8.

J is TRBJ2-7 and V is TRBV20-1, with D hard to call. V was shortened by 3 bases and J by 4 bases, with 13 bases between the two germline ends. Germline-derived CDR1 and CDR2 are DFQATT and SNEGSKA (reference sequence). The CDR3 contains 13 residues. Here the CDR3 reads CSASLAGTYEQYF. In DNA form, the CDR3 reads TGCAGTGCTAGTTTGGCAGGCACTTACGAGCAGTACTTC.

The chain carries TRBV10-3 and TRBJ1-1; 7 bases fit TRBD1. V lost 5 bases and J lost 0; bases outside the gene matches: 3. From germline, CDR1 is ENHRY and CDR2 SYGVKD. The CDR3 covers 14 residues. The CDR3 coding sequence is TGTGCCATCAGTCAGGGACAGTTGAACACTGAAGCTTTCTTT. Translation gives CAISQGQLNTEAFF.

CDR3 region: CASSRGDDRAYGYTF. Written as DNA, the CDR3 is TGTGCCAGCAGCCGAGGAGACGACAGAGCTTATGGCTACACCTTC. This chain links TRBV7-9 with TRBJ1-2; weak D call: TRBD1 (5 bases). Germline V gene lookup returns CDR1 SEHNR and CDR2 FQNEAQ (reference sequence). The CDR3 extends over 15 amino acids. V was clipped by 5 bases and J by 5 bases, with 18 bases between them.

The J gene is TRBJ2-2, the V gene TRBV30; the D is unclear. V was pared by 2 bases and J by 3 bases, with 10 bases between. The CDR3 is 14 amino acids. Germline lookup yields CDR1 GTSNPN and CDR2 SVGIG (reference sequence). The CDR3 nucleotides read TGTGCCTGGAGTTTGTGGCTGGACACCGGGGAGCTGTTTTTT. Translation gives CAWSLWLDTGELFF.

This sequence joins TRBV5-6 and TRBJ2-5; tentatively, D is TRBD2 (5 bases). Germline CDR1 SGHDT, CDR2 YYEEEE. The V and J ends lost 1 base and 1 base respectively, with 11 bases between them. This CDR3 region has 15 residues. CDR3 sequence: CASSLSAGIQETQYF. CDR3 sequence (DNA): TGTGCCAGCAGCTTGTCAGCCGGGATCCAAGAGACCCAGTACTTC.

The chain has TRBV5-6 and TRBJ2-3, with 8 positions matching TRBD1. There are 13 residues in the CDR3. V trimming: 2 bases; J trimming: 9 bases; junction bases outside the gene matches: 5. Per germline, CDR1 SGHDT and CDR2 YYEEEE. This chain's CDR3 is CASSLKQGVTQYF. CDR3 DNA sequence: TGTGCCAGCAGCTTAAAACAGGGGGTAACGCAGTATTTT.

J is TRBJ2-2 and V is TRBV9, with D tentatively TRBD1 (5 bases). The CDR3 has 14 residues. CDR1 and CDR2 from the germline V gene are SGDLS and YYNGEE. Trimming removed 6 bases at V and 2 bases at J, with 11 bases between. This chain's CDR3 is CASNTGQNTGELFF. CDR3 DNA sequence: TGTGCCAGCAACACCGGACAAAACACCGGGGAGCTGTTTTTT.

V and J are TRBV25-1 and TRBJ1-2; D uncertain. The CDR3 spans 13 residues. Germline CDR1 and CDR2: MGHDK and SYGVNS. V lost 6 bases to trimming and J lost 1 base, with 9 bases between them. The CDR3 is CASRSPFNYGYTF. The CDR3 nucleotides are TGTGCCAGCAGGAGCCCCTTTAACTATGGCTACACCTTC.

The genes are TRBV30 and TRBJ2-7; 8 bases fit TRBD1. V gave up 0 bases and J gave up 4 bases; unmatched junction bases: 8. Germline-derived CDR1 and CDR2 are GTSNPN and SVGIG (reference sequence). The length of the CDR3 is 15 residues. CDR3 DNA: TGTGCCTGGAGTGTACAGTGGACAGGGTTTTACGAGCAGTACTTC. Translating gives CAWSVQWTGFYEQYF.

The J gene is TRBJ1-5, the V gene TRBV19; 7 nucleotides match TRBD1. This CDR3 has 15 residues. The germline V gene encodes CDR1 LNHDA and CDR2 SQIVND (reference sequence). The V and J ends lost 5 bases and 2 bases, in that order; junction bases with no gene match: 6. CDR3 coding DNA: TGTGCCAGTAGTCATGACAGGGAGGGCAATCAGCCCCAGCATTTT. Residues: CASSHDREGNQPQHF. The entire variable domain, with the rest obtained from reference TRBV19 and TRBJ1-5, is as follows: DGGITQSPKYLFRKEGQNVTLSCEQNLNHDAMYWYRQDPGQGLRLIYYSQIVNDFQKGDIAEGYSVSREKKESFPLTVTSAQKNPTAFYLCASSHDREGNQPQHFGDGTRLSIL.

The chain combines TRBV30 with TRBJ1-5, with 9 positions matching TRBD1. The CDR3 length is 15 residues. Per germline, CDR1 GTSNPN and CDR2 SVGIG (reference sequence). The J segment lost 5 bases and the V segment lost 0 bases, leaving 5 bases of the junction unmatched. CDR3 nucleotide sequence: TGTGCCTGGAGTGTAGATGGGACAGGGTATCAGCCCCAGCATTTT. Amino acid sequence: CAWSVDGTGYQPQHF. The whole variable domain, remainder taken from reference TRBV30 and TRBJ1-5, is SQTIHQWPATLVQPVGSPLSLECTVEGTSNPNLYWYRQAAGRGLQLLFYSVGIGQISSEVPQNLSASRPQDRQFILSSKKLLLSDSGFYLCAWSVDGTGYQPQHFGDGTRLSIL.

This chain uses TRBV5-4 with TRBJ2-4, with 9 bases identical to TRBD1. The trim removed 0 bases at V and 7 bases at J, leaving 5 bases unmatched. The CDR3 runs 15 residues. Germline V gene sequence: CDR1 SGHNT, CDR2 YYREEE (reference sequence). The CDR3 region is CASSLGWTGVNIQYF. The CDR3 DNA reads TGTGCCAGCAGCTTGGGCTGGACAGGGGTTAACATTCAGTACTTC.

This clone was counted only a few times. J is TRBJ1-2 and V is TRBV6-1; 7 nucleotides line up with TRBD1. Germline V gene sequence: CDR1 MNHNS, CDR2 SASEGT. V lost 4 bases, J lost 4 bases, and 15 bases stayed unmatched. This CDR3 contains 17 residues. The CDR3 region is CASSGGTEPPYFYGYTF. As DNA, the CDR3 is TGTGCCAGCAGTGGCGGGACAGAGCCGCCTTATTTCTATGGCTACACCTTC.

The genes are TRBV29-1 and TRBJ1-2, with 10 bases identical to TRBD1. The V gene's germline CDR1 is SQVTM and CDR2 ANQGSEA. The CDR3 consists of 14 residues. V lost 7 bases and J lost 2; bases outside the gene matches: 7. The CDR3 DNA reads TGCAGCGCTGCCCCGGGACAGGGGAACTATGGCTACACCTTC. As protein: CSAAPGQGNYGYTF.